Reported below is one T cell receptor (beta chain). As yet, its antigen is unknown. This sample is drawn from a study of beta chain features in type 1 diabetes. Study observations and caveats: TCRB CDR3s were moderately but significantly shorter in Type 1 diabetes patients in all four CD4+ subsets.

Central memory, naive, regulatory and stem cell-like memory CD4+ cells were sorted by CD45RO/CCR7/CD25/CD127/CD95/CD27. Expressed TCRB transcripts were sequenced after all isolated RNA was converted to cDNA. Measured with immunoSEQ multiplex PCR; TCRdb has only the in-frame clones, and not every one. The data hold roughly 240,000 clones, with 20% to 25% observed a single time. The sequenced material came from naive CD4+ T cells from blood. The TCR comes from a woman in her 30s with type 1 diabetes.

The CDR3 DNA is TGTGCCAGCAGTTCGCAGTCTAACTATGGCTACACCTTC. It specifies CASSSQSNYGYTF. The chain recombines TRBV27 with TRBJ1-2; D ambiguous. V was pared by 4 bases and J by 0 bases, with 6 bases between. This CDR3 has 13 residues. Germline CDR1 reads MNHEY; CDR2 reads SMNVEV (reference sequence).